A single sample is the source of the 19 T cell receptor beta chains below, sequenced in a study of cytomegalovirus exposure and HLA in healthy donors. The method was immunoSEQ multiplex PCR; TCRdb's version includes in-frame clones alone and lacks a portion of them. The sample yields about 110,000 clones, around 89% seen once. Sequenced sample: PBMCs. The source of these receptors is a woman in her 30s in good health and CMV-seropositive.

J is TRBJ2-6 and V is TRBV18; the D gene is possibly TRBD2 (6 bases). CDR1 is KGHSH, CDR2 LQKENI, per germline. This CDR3 is built from 19 residues. Deletions cut 1 base from V and 0 bases from J, with 16 bases between. The chain's CDR3 is CASSPLSLATPSGANVLTF. In DNA, the CDR3 is TGTGCCAGCTCACCACTGTCGCTAGCGACCCCCTCTGGGGCCAACGTCCTGACTTTC.

This chain uses TRBV28 with TRBJ2-7, with TRBD2 matching over 8 bases. This CDR3 is 15 amino acids long. Germline loops: CDR1 MDHEN, CDR2 SYDVKM. Trimming cost V 1 base and J 5 bases; bases outside gene matches: 7. DNA of the CDR3: TGTGCCAGCAGTTTATTAGGGACTAGTAGCCACGAGCAGTACTTC. Translated: CASSLLGTSSHEQYF.

The sample holds one count of this clone. The chain has TRBV13 and TRBJ1-2; TRBD1 agrees at 8 bases. Losses at the gene ends were 5 bases for V and 6 bases for J; bases not matched to a gene: 11. The CDR3 sequence is 15 residues long. Germline V lookup: CDR1 PRHDT, CDR2 FYEKMQ (reference sequence). DNA for the CDR3: TGTGCCAGCAGCGGGAGGACAGGGTGGCTTGATGGCTACACCTTC. Translating gives CASSGRTGWLDGYTF.

This clone was picked up one time. V is TRBV15 and J is TRBJ2-7, with TRBD1 identical over 10 bases. The CDR3 spans 16 residues. Trimming at V came to 4 bases and at J to 2 bases, leaving 8 bases not matched to a gene. The germline V gene encodes CDR1 LNHNV and CDR2 YYDKDF (reference sequence). The CDR3 sequence is CATSKKIGQGAYEQYF. The CDR3 DNA reads as TGTGCCACCAGCAAAAAAATCGGACAGGGGGCCTACGAGCAGTACTTC.

This clone has a single count. The chain links TRBV5-6 to TRBJ2-7, with TRBD2 identical over 9 bases. Germline-derived CDR1 and CDR2 are SGHDT and YYEEEE. V trimming: 4 bases; J trimming: 6 bases; junction bases outside the gene matches: 5. The CDR3 is 13 residues long. The DNA of the CDR3 is TGTGCCAGCAGCGCGGGAGGGCTCGCCGAGCAGTACTTC. Its protein is CASSAGGLAEQYF.

The chain links TRBV7-2 to TRBJ2-2; D is possibly TRBD1 (6 bases). The CDR3 is 19 amino acids. Germline V gene lookup returns CDR1 SGHTA and CDR2 FQGNSA. V was pared by 4 bases and J by 0 bases, with 21 bases between. The CDR3: CASSYRNLRGPTNTGELFF. The CDR3 nucleotides are TGTGCCAGCAGCTACCGAAACCTCAGGGGCCCCACGAACACCGGGGAGCTGTTTTTT.

The chain uses TRBV6-5 and TRBJ1-2, with a tentative D call TRBD1 (6 bases). There are 13 residues in the CDR3. Germline V lookup: CDR1 MNHEY, CDR2 SVGAGI. V dropped 1 base and J dropped 5 bases, with 8 bases sitting between them. The CDR3 DNA reads TGTGCCAGCAGTTACTATCAGGGGTATGGCTACACCTTC. Translating it yields CASSYYQGYGYTF.

V and J are TRBV19 and TRBJ2-7, with 8 bases fitting TRBD2. In germline, CDR1 is LNHDA, CDR2 SQIVND (reference sequence). Trimming took 6 bases from V and 3 from J; bases not matched to a gene: 4. The CDR3 loop spans 13 amino acids. In DNA form, the CDR3 reads TGTGCCAGTAGCACTAGCGGTCTCTACGAGCAGTACTTC. Translating it yields CASSTSGLYEQYF.

The genes are TRBV6-1 and TRBJ2-7; TRBD1 matches 10 bases. The germline CDR1 and CDR2 sequences are MNHNS and SASEGT. V lost 6 bases and J lost 6; bases outside the gene matches: 11. CDR3 size: 15 residues. CDR3 in amino acids: CASRKGDRGASEQYF. The DNA for the CDR3 is TGTGCCAGCAGGAAGGGGGACAGGGGCGCGAGCGAGCAGTACTTC.

V gene TRBV10-3 combines with J gene TRBJ2-7, with D tentatively TRBD1 (6 bases). Germline V lookup: CDR1 ENHRY, CDR2 SYGVKD. The CDR3 runs to 12 residues. Between the trimmed V and J ends, which lost 5 bases and 7 bases, there was a span of 12 bases. The CDR3 is CAISQQGWEQYF. The CDR3 DNA is TGTGCCATCAGTCAACAGGGTTGGGAGCAGTACTTC.

The table lists this clone with a count of one. CDR3 nucleotides: TGTGCCAGCAGCCAAGCCGCCGGGGGGCCCCGCTCTGGAAACACCATATATTTT. Translated, it gives CASSQAAGGPRSGNTIYF. The chain combines TRBV4-2 with TRBJ1-3, with D perhaps TRBD1 (6 bases). CDR1 and CDR2 (germline): LGHNA, YNFKEQ. The V and J ends lost 1 base and 0 bases respectively, with 16 bases between them. The CDR3 extends over 18 amino acids.

This clone came up once. The chain uses TRBV2 and TRBJ2-5, with a weak D call TRBD2 (7 bases). Trimming took 7 bases from V and 0 from J, leaving 18 bases between them. Germline V gene data show CDR1 as SNHLY and CDR2 as FYNNEI. The CDR3 runs 16 residues. The CDR3: CASIKAAGAYQETQYF. In nucleotides, the CDR3 is TGTGCCAGCATAAAGGCGGCGGGGGCGTACCAAGAGACCCAGTACTTC.

This clone was detected only once. V gene TRBV6-6 combines with J gene TRBJ2-7; maybe TRBD2 (5 bases). V lost 5 bases and J lost 4, with 9 bases in between. Germline CDR1 and CDR2: MNHNY and SVGAGI (reference sequence). The CDR3 contains 12 residues. The CDR3 bases are TGTGCCAGCAGTCACCGGACTTACGAGCAGTACTTC. Protein: CASSHRTYEQYF.

This chain connects TRBV5-1 to TRBJ2-7; tentatively, D is TRBD2 (5 bases). CDR3 length equals 13 residues. Trimming removed 0 bases at V and 6 bases at J, with 10 bases between. Germline V CDR1 and CDR2: SGHRS, YFSETQ. This CDR3 reads CASSLGPSGEQYF. In nucleotides, the CDR3 is TGCGCCAGCAGCTTGGGACCCAGCGGCGAGCAGTACTTC.

This rearrangement joins TRBV15 to TRBJ2-7, with 8 positions matching TRBD2. The length of the CDR3 is 16 residues. V gave up 0 bases and J gave up 6 bases; unmatched junction bases: 10. CDR1 and CDR2 (germline): LNHNV, YYDKDF (reference sequence). The CDR3 region is CATSREVAGGRGEQYF. The CDR3 DNA follows: TGTGCCACCAGCAGAGAAGTGGCGGGAGGCAGGGGCGAGCAGTACTTC. Using reference TRBV15 and TRBJ2-7 for the parts outside the CDR3, the full variable domain is DAMVIQNPRYQVTQFGKPVTLSCSQTLNHNVMYWYQQKSSQAPKLLFHYYDKDFNNEADTPDNFQSRRPNTSFCFLDIRSPGLGDTAMYLCATSREVAGGRGEQYFGPGTRLTVT.

This chain uses TRBV15 with TRBJ2-7; possible D gene TRBD1, 5 bases. This CDR3 contains 13 residues. The germline gives CDR1 LNHNV, CDR2 YYDKDF (reference sequence). V was clipped by 1 base and J by 3 bases, with 7 bases between them. In DNA, the CDR3 is TGTGCCACCAGCAGAGTCGACAGCTACGAGCAGTACTTC. It codes for CATSRVDSYEQYF.

This clone has a single count. The chain has TRBV5-1 and TRBJ2-2; TRBD2 agrees at 10 bases. V lost 0 bases, J lost 4 bases, and 15 bases stayed unmatched. The CDR3 length is 20 residues. Germline-derived CDR1 and CDR2 are SGHRS and YFSETQ. CDR3 amino acids: CASSLGHRTSGGTGTGELFF. CDR3 DNA: TGCGCCAGCAGCTTGGGTCATAGGACTAGCGGAGGGACGGGCACCGGGGAGCTGTTTTTT.

V gene TRBV18 combines with J gene TRBJ1-1; D ambiguous. With 1 base removed from V and 1 base from J, the gap between germline ends came to 10 bases. This CDR3 comprises 15 residues. Germline loops: CDR1 KGHSH, CDR2 LQKENI. The chain's CDR3 is CASSPQTGKNTEAFF. Here the CDR3 DNA reads TGTGCCAGCTCACCACAAACGGGTAAGAACACTGAAGCTTTCTTT.

The chain recombines TRBV7-2 with TRBJ2-7, with TRBD1 matching 9 bases. The junction had 14 bases not matched to a gene; V was cut back by 5 bases and J by 0 bases. This CDR3 spans 18 amino acids. Germline values: CDR1 SGHTA, CDR2 FQGNSA. CDR3 in DNA: TGTGCCAGCAGCCGCGGCTGGGGGAGGACAGGGGACTCCTACGAGCAGTACTTC. Encoded protein: CASSRGWGRTGDSYEQYF.